This TCR beta chain was profiled in a study of CD4 T cells in relation to SARS-CoV-2 and coronaviruses. Study-level background: Controls used an HIV-1 Nef peptide pool or no peptide. Shared crossreactive spike epitopes were mapped to their HLA restriction. Study results and caveats: Monoreactive clones expanded significantly more to SARS-CoV-2 than crossreactive clones did.

A word on this clone: As yet, its antigen is unknown.

The data were produced by immunoSEQ multiplex PCR, yet TCRdb's version contains in-frame clones alone and is incomplete. This sample has some 25,000 clones, with roughly four fifths found just once. The CDR3 loop spans 16 amino acids. V was clipped by 3 bases and J by 6 bases, with 18 bases between them. The germline V gene has CDR1 SGHRS and CDR2 YFSETQ. Before the COVID-19 pandemic, during about 2011-2019, CD4+ T cells were taken from unexposed donors. After ten to eleven days of culture, CD4+ T cells were isolated. This chain joins TRBV5-1 and TRBJ2-2, with D perhaps matching TRBD2 (6 bases). This receptor was obtained from a human donor in good health. Sequencing was carried out using CD4+ T cells from PBMCs, cultured in vitro. CDR3 nucleotide sequence: TGCGCCAGCAGCTGGGGGACGACTAGACTCGCCGGGGAGCTGTTTTTT. It translates to CASSWGTTRLAGELFF.